Listed here are 8 T cell receptor beta chains from one sample, sequenced in a study of T-cell memory formation after mild COVID-19. TCRdb analysed the 5' RACE reads with MiXCR anew, one entry per CDR3 protein. This table holds 300,000 to 350,000 distinct CDR3 sequences, roughly 19% found once. The specimen was PBMCs or a T cell subset sorted from them (not recorded which). The receptor source for this set is a man aged 18 to 29 who had mild COVID-19 (a few samples of this study predate the infection). Cell type and time point are not known.

This clonotype has a handful of counts. This sequence joins TRBV10-3 and TRBJ2-5; possible D gene TRBD1, 7 bases. Trimming took 3 bases from V and 2 from J, leaving 10 bases between them. Germline CDR1 is ENHRY and CDR2 is SYGVKD. This CDR3 is 14 amino acids long. The CDR3 DNA reads as TGTGCCATCAGTGACAGGGGGGTACAAGAGACCCAGTACTTC. It codes for CAISDRGVQETQYF.

J is TRBJ1-2 and V is TRBV5-1; no clear D. The V and J ends lost 0 bases and 0 bases respectively, with 3 bases between them. The germline V gene has CDR1 SGHRS and CDR2 YFSETQ. The CDR3 totals 13 residues. Here the CDR3 reads CASSLDTNYGYTF. The DNA for the CDR3 is TGCGCCAGCAGCTTGGACACTAACTATGGCTACACCTTC.

The V gene is TRBV7-9, the J gene TRBJ2-6; TRBD1 aligns across 7 bases. CDR3 length: 18 residues. The V gene's germline CDR1 is SEHNR and CDR2 FQNEAQ (reference sequence). V lost 5 bases to trimming and J lost 0 bases; unmatched junction nucleotides: 10. CDR3 region: CASSLPGGHSSGANVLTF. The CDR3 DNA sequence: TGTGCCAGCAGCCTACCAGGGGGACATAGCTCTGGGGCCAACGTCCTGACTTTC. Full variable domain (outside the CDR3, taken from reference TRBV7-9 and TRBJ2-6): DTGVSQNPRHKITKRGQNVTFRCDPISEHNRLYWYRQTLGQGPEFLTYFQNEAQLEKSRLLSDRFSAERPKGSFSTLEIQRTEQGDSAMYLCASSLPGGHSSGANVLTFGAGSRLTVL.

This clonotype was detected only a few times. V and J are TRBV12-3 or TRBV12-4 and TRBJ2-3; weak D call: TRBD2 (6 bases). V was shortened by 5 bases and J by 4 bases, with 10 bases between the two germline ends. The CDR3 is 13 amino acids. CDR3 sequence: CASSIWGADTQYF. The DNA for the CDR3 is TGTGCCAGCAGTATCTGGGGGGCAGATACGCAGTATTTT.

This chain uses TRBV20-1 with TRBJ2-7; a possible D gene is TRBD2 (6 bases). This CDR3 has 12 amino acids. Germline assignment: CDR1 DFQATT and CDR2 SNEGSKA (reference sequence). The germline V and J ends were trimmed by 6 bases and 3 bases, with 12 bases remaining between them. The CDR3 sequence is CSALTRRYEQYF. The CDR3, as DNA: TGCAGTGCGTTGACTAGGCGCTACGAGCAGTACTTC.

This clonotype was seen only a few times. The CDR3 reads CAWARGPYGYTF. The DNA of the CDR3 is TGTGCCTGGGCCCGTGGGCCCTATGGCTACACCTTC. This rearrangement joins TRBV30 to TRBJ1-2; no definite D call. The germline V gene encodes CDR1 GTSNPN and CDR2 SVGIG (reference sequence). The CDR3 is 12 residues long. V was clipped by 5 bases and J by 4 bases, with 11 bases between them. The variable domain in full, with the rest retrieved from reference TRBV30 and TRBJ1-2, is SQTIHQWPATLVQPVGSPLSLECTVEGTSNPNLYWYRQAAGRGLQLLFYSVGIGQISSEVPQNLSASRPQDRQFILSSKKLLLSDSGFYLCAWARGPYGYTFGSGTRLTVV.

V usage is TRBV14 and J usage is TRBJ2-1; no clear D gene. V was pared by 0 bases and J by 9 bases, with 9 bases between. Germline loops: CDR1 SGHDN, CDR2 FVKESK. The CDR3 has 13 residues. CDR3 residues: CASSQETNSEQFF. CDR3 DNA sequence: TGTGCCAGCAGCCAAGAAACAAACTCTGAGCAGTTCTTC.

This chain connects TRBV7-7 to TRBJ2-1; D is perhaps TRBD1 or TRBD2 (6 bases each). CDR1 is SSHAT and CDR2 is FNYEAQ in the germline V gene (reference sequence). V lost 6 bases and J lost 7, with 22 bases in between. CDR3 length: 16 residues. The CDR3 DNA reads TGTGCCAGCAGTCCAGGGCGCAGGGGAGGTTGGAATGAGCAGTTCTTC. This translates into CASSPGRRGGWNEQFF.